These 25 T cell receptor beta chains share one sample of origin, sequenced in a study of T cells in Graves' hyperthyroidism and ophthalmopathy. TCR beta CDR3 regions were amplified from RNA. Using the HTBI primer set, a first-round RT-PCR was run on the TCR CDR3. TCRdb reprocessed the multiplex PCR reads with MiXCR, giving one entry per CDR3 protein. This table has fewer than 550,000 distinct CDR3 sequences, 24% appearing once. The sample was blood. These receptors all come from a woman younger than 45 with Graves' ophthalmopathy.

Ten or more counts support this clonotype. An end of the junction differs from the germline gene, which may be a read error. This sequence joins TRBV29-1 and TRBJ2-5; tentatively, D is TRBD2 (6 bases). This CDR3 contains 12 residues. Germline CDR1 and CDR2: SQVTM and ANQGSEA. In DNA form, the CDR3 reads TGCAGCGTGGAAGGGGACTTAGAGACCCAGTACTTC. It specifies CSVEGDLETQYF.

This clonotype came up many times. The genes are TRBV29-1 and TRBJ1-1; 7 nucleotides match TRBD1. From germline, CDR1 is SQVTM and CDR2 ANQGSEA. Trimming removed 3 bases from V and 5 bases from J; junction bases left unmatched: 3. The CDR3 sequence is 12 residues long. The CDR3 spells CSVEGQTTEAFF. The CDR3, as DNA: TGCAGCGTTGAGGGACAGACTACTGAAGCTTTCTTT.

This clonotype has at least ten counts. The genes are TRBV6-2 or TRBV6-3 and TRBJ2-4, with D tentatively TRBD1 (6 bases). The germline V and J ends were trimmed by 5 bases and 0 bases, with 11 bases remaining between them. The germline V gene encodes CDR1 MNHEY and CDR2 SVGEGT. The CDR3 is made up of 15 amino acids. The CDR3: CASSRDILAKNIQYF. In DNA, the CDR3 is TGTGCCAGCAGTCGGGACATTCTAGCCAAAAACATTCAGTACTTC.

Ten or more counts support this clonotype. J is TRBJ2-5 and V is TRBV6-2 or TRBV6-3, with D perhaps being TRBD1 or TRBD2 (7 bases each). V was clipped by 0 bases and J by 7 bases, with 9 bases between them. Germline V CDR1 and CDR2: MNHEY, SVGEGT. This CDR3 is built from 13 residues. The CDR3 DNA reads TGTGCCAGCAGTTACTCCAGGGGGGGGACCCAGTACTTC. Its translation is CASSYSRGGTQYF.

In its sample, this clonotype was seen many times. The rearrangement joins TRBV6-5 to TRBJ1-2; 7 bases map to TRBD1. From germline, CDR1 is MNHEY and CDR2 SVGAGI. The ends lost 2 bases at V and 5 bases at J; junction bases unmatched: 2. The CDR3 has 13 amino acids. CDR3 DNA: TGTGCCAGCAGTTACGGGACAGAATATGGCTACACCTTC. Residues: CASSYGTEYGYTF.

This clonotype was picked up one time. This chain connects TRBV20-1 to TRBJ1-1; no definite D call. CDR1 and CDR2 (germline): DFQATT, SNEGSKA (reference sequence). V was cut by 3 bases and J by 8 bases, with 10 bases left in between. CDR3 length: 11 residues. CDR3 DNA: TGCAGTGCTAGGATCGCTCTCGAAGCTTTCTTT. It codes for CSARIALEAFF.

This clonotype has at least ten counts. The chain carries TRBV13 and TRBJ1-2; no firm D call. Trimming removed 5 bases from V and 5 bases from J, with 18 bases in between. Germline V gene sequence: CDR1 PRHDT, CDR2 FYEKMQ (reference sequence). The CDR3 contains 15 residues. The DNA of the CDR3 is TGTGCCAGCAGCGGAACGGGGTTTGCGAATTATGGCTACACCTTC. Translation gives CASSGTGFANYGYTF.

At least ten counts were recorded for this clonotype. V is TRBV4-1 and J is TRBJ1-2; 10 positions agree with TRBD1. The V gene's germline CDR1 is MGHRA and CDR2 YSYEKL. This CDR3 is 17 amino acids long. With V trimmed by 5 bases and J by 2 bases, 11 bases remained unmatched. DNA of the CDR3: TGCGCCAGCAGCGTAACCGGGACAGGGGACTCCAACTATGGCTACACCTTC. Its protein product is CASSVTGTGDSNYGYTF.

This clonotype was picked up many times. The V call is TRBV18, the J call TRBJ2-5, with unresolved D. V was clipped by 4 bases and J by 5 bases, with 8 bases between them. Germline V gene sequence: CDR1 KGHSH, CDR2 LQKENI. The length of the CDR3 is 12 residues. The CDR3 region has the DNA TGTGCCAGCTCACAGAGTGACGAGACCCAGTACTTC. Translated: CASSQSDETQYF.

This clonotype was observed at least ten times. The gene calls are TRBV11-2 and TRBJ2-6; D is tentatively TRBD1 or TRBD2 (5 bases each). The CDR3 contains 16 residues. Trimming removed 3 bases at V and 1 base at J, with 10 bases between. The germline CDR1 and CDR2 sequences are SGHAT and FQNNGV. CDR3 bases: TGTGCCAGCAGCTTGGGGCCGGGGTCTGGGGCCAACGTCCTGACTTTC. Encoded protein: CASSLGPGSGANVLTF.

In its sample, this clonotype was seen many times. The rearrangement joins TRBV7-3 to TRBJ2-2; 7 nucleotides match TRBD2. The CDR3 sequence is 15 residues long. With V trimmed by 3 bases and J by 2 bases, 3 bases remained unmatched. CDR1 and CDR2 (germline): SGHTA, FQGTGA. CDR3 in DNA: TGTGCCAGCAGCTTCGGGGGGTCCAACACCGGGGAGCTGTTTTTT. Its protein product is CASSFGGSNTGELFF.

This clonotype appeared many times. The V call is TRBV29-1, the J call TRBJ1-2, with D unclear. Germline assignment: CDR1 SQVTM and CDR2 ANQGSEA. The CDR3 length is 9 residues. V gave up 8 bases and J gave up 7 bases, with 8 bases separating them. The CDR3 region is CSNLCGYTF. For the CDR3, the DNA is TGCAGCAACCTATGTGGCTACACCTTC.

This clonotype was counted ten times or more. The chain's CDR3 is CSARQGASVYGYTF. The DNA of the CDR3 is TGCAGTGCTAGACAGGGGGCTAGCGTGTATGGCTACACCTTC. This chain uses TRBV20-1 with TRBJ1-2; 8 nucleotides match TRBD1. V lost 2 bases to trimming and J lost 5 bases; unmatched junction nucleotides: 7. The V gene's germline CDR1 is DFQATT and CDR2 SNEGSKA (reference sequence). The CDR3 consists of 14 residues.

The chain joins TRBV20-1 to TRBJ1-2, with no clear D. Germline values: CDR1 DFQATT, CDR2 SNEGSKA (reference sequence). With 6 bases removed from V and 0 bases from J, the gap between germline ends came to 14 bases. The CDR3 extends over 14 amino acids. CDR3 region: CSAREGGSNYGYTF. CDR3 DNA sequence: TGCAGTGCAAGGGAGGGCGGATCTAACTATGGCTACACCTTC.

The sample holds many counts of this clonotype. CDR3 in DNA: TGTGCCATCAGTGAGTCTATCGGGGGGTCCCAAGAGACCCAGTACTTC. Translated, it gives CAISESIGGSQETQYF. This chain uses TRBV10-3 with TRBJ2-5; TRBD2 aligns across 7 bases. The CDR3 runs 16 residues. Germline V CDR1 and CDR2: ENHRY, SYGVKD. Trimming took 0 bases from V and 1 from J; bases not matched to a gene: 5.

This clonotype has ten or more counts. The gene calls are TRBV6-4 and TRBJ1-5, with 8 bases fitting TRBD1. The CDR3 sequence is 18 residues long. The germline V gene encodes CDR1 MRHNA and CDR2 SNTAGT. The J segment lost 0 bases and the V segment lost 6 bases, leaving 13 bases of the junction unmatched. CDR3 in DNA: TGTGCCAGCAGAGACAGGGGAACTCGTCTCAGTAGCAATCAGCCCCAGCATTTT. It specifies CASRDRGTRLSSNQPQHF.

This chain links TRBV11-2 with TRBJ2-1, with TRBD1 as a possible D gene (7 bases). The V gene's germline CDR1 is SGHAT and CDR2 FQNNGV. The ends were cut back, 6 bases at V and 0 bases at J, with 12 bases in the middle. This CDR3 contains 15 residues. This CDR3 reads CASRAGQSSYNEQFF. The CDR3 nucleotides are TGTGCCAGCAGGGCGGGACAGAGCTCCTACAATGAGCAGTTCTTC.

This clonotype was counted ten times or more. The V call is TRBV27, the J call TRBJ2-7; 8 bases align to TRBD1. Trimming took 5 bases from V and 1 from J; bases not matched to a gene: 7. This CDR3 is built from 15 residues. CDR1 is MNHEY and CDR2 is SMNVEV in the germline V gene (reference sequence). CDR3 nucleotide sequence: TGTGCCAGCAGTGGACAGGGTAAGGCGTCCTACGAGCAGTACTTC. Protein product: CASSGQGKASYEQYF.

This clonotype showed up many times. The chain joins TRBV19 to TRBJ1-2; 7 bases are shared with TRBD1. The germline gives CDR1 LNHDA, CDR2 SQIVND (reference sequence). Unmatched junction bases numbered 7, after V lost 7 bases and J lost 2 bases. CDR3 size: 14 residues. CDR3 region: CASIGQALNYGYTF. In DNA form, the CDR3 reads TGTGCCAGTATCGGACAGGCCTTAAACTATGGCTACACCTTC.

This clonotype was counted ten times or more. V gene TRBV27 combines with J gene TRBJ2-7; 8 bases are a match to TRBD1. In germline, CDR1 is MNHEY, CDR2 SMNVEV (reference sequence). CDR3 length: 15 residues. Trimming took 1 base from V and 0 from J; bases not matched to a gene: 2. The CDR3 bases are TGTGCCAGCAGTTTATGGACAGGGCCCTCCTACGAGCAGTACTTC. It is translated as CASSLWTGPSYEQYF.

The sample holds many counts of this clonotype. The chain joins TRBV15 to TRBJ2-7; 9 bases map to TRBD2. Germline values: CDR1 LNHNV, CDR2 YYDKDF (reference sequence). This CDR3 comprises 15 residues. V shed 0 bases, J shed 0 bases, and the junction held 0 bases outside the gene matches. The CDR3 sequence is CATSREREGSYEQYF. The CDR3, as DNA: TGTGCCACCAGCAGAGAGCGGGAGGGCTCCTACGAGCAGTACTTC.

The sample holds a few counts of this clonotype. The CDR3 region is CASTRPGQGITGELFF. The CDR3 DNA is TGTGCCAGCACCAGACCGGGACAGGGTATCACCGGGGAGCTGTTTTTT. The rearrangement links TRBV12-3 or TRBV12-4 to TRBJ2-2, with TRBD1 identical over 9 bases. V dropped 7 bases and J dropped 4; count of bases not matched to a gene: 10. This CDR3 comprises 16 residues.

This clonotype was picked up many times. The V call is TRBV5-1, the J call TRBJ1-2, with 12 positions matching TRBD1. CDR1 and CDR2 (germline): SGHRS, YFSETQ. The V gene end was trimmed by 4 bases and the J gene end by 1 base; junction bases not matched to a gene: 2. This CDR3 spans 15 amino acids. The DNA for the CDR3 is TGCGCCAGCAGCCGGGACAGGGGGCTTAACTATGGCTACACCTTC. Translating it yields CASSRDRGLNYGYTF.

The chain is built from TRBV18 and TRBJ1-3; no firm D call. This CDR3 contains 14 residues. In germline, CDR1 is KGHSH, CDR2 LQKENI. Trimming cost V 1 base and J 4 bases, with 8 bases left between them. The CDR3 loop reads CASSPRGEGNTIYF. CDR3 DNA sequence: TGTGCCAGCTCACCACGGGGAGAAGGAAACACCATATATTTT. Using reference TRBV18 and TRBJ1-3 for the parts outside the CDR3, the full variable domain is NAGVMQNPRHLVRRRGQEARLRCSPMKGHSHVYWYRQLPEEGLKFMVYLQKENIIDESGMPKERFSAEFPKEGPSILRIQQVVRGDSAAYFCASSPRGEGNTIYFGEGSWLTVV.

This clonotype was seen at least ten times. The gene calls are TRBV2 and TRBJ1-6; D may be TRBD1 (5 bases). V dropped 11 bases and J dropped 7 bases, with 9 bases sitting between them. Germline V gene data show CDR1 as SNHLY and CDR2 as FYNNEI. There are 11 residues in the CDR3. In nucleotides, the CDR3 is TGTGCCTATGGGGGGAATTCACCCCTCCACTTT. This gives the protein CAYGGNSPLHF. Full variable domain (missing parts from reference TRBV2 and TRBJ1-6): EPEVTQTPSHQVTQMGQEVILRCVPISNHLYFYWYRQILGQKVEFLVSFYNNEISEKSEIFDDQFSVERPDGSNFTLKIRSTKLEDSAMYFCAYGGNSPLHFGNGTRLTVT.